These 11 T cell receptor beta chains were all obtained from the same sample, sequenced in a study of blood T cells in healthy people across ages (dated by TCRdb to between 2014 and 2017). Preparation of the library involved 5' RACE. For sequencing, an Illumina HiSeq 2500 was employed. A second PCR of about 7 to 12 cycles was run with a J-beta primer mix and a sample-barcoded 5' primer. The public reads were quality trimmed at Q25 with fastp and then assembled into clones with MiXCR by TCRdb, keeping productive beta chains. Under each unique CDR3 protein, matching rows form one entry showing the most common genes and DNA. Counted in this sample were some 940,000 distinct CDR3 sequences; roughly 28% of them appeared once. The ten largest clones represent 10% of the sample. These data also featured in a second study, about T cells of mothers and their children.

The sequenced sample was blood. These receptors all come from a woman between 40 and 50 years old in good health.

V and J are TRBV7-2 and TRBJ2-5, with 11 bases that match TRBD1. Germline V CDR1 and CDR2: SGHTA, FQGNSA. The CDR3 sequence is 15 residues long. The V and J ends lost 7 bases and 11 bases, in that order; junction bases with no gene match: 15. The CDR3 is CASTLDRGRQNEQYF. CDR3 DNA: TGTGCCAGCACCCTGGACAGGGGGCGACAAAATGAGCAGTACTTC.

Many counts were recorded for this clonotype. The chain couples TRBV5-1 to TRBJ1-2; D uncertain. V lost 9 bases, J lost 1 base, and 13 bases lay in between. In germline, CDR1 is SGHRS, CDR2 YFSETQ. The CDR3 loop spans 13 amino acids. The CDR3 loop is CATSGNNNYGYTF. The CDR3, as DNA: TGCGCCACCAGTGGAAACAATAACTATGGCTACACCTTC. Based on the CDR3 plus reference TRBV5-1 and TRBJ1-2, the full variable domain is KAGVTQTPRYLIKTRGQQVTLSCSPISGHRSVSWYQQTPGQGLQFLFEYFSETQRNKGNFPGRFSGRQFSNSRSEMNVSTLELGDSALYLCATSGNNNYGYTFGSGTRLTVV.

V gene TRBV18 combines with J gene TRBJ2-7, with TRBD1 matching 9 bases. Per germline, CDR1 KGHSH and CDR2 LQKENI. V trimming: 8 bases; J trimming: 6 bases; junction bases outside the gene matches: 14. The CDR3 totals 15 residues. The DNA for the CDR3 is TGTGCCAGCATCCTAACTGGGACAGGGTCCCCCGAGCAGTACTTC. Translation gives CASILTGTGSPEQYF.

This clonotype appeared many times. The V call is TRBV28, the J call TRBJ2-7, with 7 nucleotides matching TRBD1. The ends lost 6 bases at V and 0 bases at J; junction bases unmatched: 8. Germline CDR1 MDHEN, CDR2 SYDVKM. There are 15 residues in the CDR3. CDR3 bases: TGTGCCAGCAGGGCACAGGGGTGGCGCTCCTACGAGCAGTACTTC. Its protein product is CASRAQGWRSYEQYF.

The chain employs TRBV29-1 and TRBJ1-2, with 7 bases identical to TRBD1. V was pared by 2 bases and J by 3 bases, with 3 bases of the junction left unmatched. The germline CDR1 and CDR2 sequences are SQVTM and ANQGSEA. CDR3 length equals 13 residues. The CDR3 is CSVESGTDYGYTF. The CDR3 nucleotides are TGCAGCGTTGAATCCGGGACAGACTATGGCTACACCTTC. The full variable domain, rest sourced from reference TRBV29-1 and TRBJ1-2, is SAVISQKPSRDICQRGTSLTIQCQVDSQVTMMFWYRQQPGQSLTLIATANQGSEATYESGFVIDKFPISRPNLTFSTLTVSNMSPEDSSIYLCSVESGTDYGYTFGSGTRLTVV.

This chain links TRBV3-1 with TRBJ1-5; no definite D call. Germline CDR1 reads LGHDT; CDR2 reads YNNKEL (reference sequence). The V end lost 4 bases, the J end lost 2 bases, and 9 bases lay between the germline ends. The CDR3 runs 14 residues. The DNA of the CDR3 is TGTGCCAGCAGCCGGGGAGTACGCAATCAGCCCCAGCATTTT. It encodes CASSRGVRNQPQHF.

This clonotype has ten or more counts. The chain joins TRBV9 to TRBJ2-7; D is unclear. CDR3 length equals 11 residues. Trimming pared 0 bases from V and 5 bases from J, leaving 3 bases between. In germline, CDR1 is SGDLS, CDR2 YYNGEE. This chain's CDR3 is CASSVDDEQYF. CDR3 DNA sequence: TGTGCCAGCAGCGTAGACGACGAGCAGTACTTC.

This clonotype was counted at least ten times. This sequence joins TRBV28 and TRBJ1-2; no firm D call. This CDR3 comprises 11 residues. Trimming shortened V by 3 bases and J by 8 bases, and 7 bases separated the two germline ends. CDR1 and CDR2 from the germline V gene are MDHEN and SYDVKM. The CDR3 nucleotides are TGTGCCAGCAGTTTCTCCTGGGGCTACACCTTC. It specifies CASSFSWGYTF.

This clonotype was counted only a few times. The chain couples TRBV3-1 to TRBJ2-7, with 9 bases identical to TRBD1. The germline V gene encodes CDR1 LGHDT and CDR2 YNNKEL (reference sequence). The CDR3 runs 16 residues. J lost 0 bases, V lost 4 bases, and 7 bases had no gene match. The CDR3 DNA is TGTGCCAGCAGCCGAACCGCGGACAGGGGCTCCTACGAGCAGTACTTC. This gives the protein CASSRTADRGSYEQYF.

The chain has TRBV6-4 and TRBJ2-5, with D perhaps matching TRBD1 (5 bases). CDR3 size: 15 residues. V was shortened by 6 bases and J by 3 bases, with 17 bases between the two germline ends. Per the germline V gene, CDR1 is MRHNA and CDR2 is SNTAGT. The CDR3: CASSSGWGREETQYF. The DNA of the CDR3 is TGTGCCAGCAGCTCCGGGTGGGGCAGGGAAGAGACCCAGTACTTC.

The rearrangement joins TRBV7-2 to TRBJ2-3, with D possibly being TRBD2 (6 bases). Deletions cut 4 bases from V and 6 bases from J, with 14 bases between. The CDR3 contains 14 residues. Per the germline V gene, CDR1 is SGHTA and CDR2 is FQGNSA. As DNA, the CDR3 is TGTGCCAGCAGCTCTAGCGAGGGCGGGGATACGCAGTATTTT. This codes for CASSSSEGGDTQYF.